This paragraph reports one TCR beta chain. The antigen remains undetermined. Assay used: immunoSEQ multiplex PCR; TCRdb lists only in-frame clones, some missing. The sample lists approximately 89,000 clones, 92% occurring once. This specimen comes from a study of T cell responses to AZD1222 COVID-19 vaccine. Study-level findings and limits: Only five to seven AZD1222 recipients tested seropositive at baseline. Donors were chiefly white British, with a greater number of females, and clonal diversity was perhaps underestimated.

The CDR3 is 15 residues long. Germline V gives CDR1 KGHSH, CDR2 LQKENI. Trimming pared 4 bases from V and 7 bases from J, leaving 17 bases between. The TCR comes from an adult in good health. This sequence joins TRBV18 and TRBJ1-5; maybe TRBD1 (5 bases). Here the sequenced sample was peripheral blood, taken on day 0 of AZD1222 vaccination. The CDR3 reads CASSLAGGTWQPQHF. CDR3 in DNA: TGTGCCAGCTCACTGGCGGGGGGGACTTGGCAGCCCCAGCATTTT.